A single sample is the source of the 14 T cell receptor beta chains below, sequenced in a study of shared clonotypes between healthy human individuals. Sequencing used immunoSEQ multiplex PCR; TCRdb keeps in-frame clones, though not all of them. The sample shows about 2.4 million clones, approximately 93% of them seen only once. The specimen sequenced was naive CD4+ T cells from PBMCs. Documented subset: CD45RA+ positively selected. These receptors came from a man aged 18 to 29 in good health. Some clones in this sample may be carry-over from other donors' samples.

J is TRBJ1-2 and V is TRBV4-1; tentative D call: TRBD1 (5 bases). Germline values: CDR1 MGHRA, CDR2 YSYEKL. CDR3 length: 14 residues. Trimming removed 4 bases from V and 4 bases from J, with 13 bases in between. CDR3: CASSPGRGSYGYTF. The DNA of the CDR3 is TGCGCCAGCAGCCCCGGGCGGGGGAGCTATGGCTACACCTTC.

The chain carries TRBV4-3 and TRBJ1-2, with 8 positions matching TRBD1. CDR1 and CDR2 (germline): LGHNA, YSLEER. CDR3 length: 15 residues. V lost 0 bases to trimming and J lost 9 bases; unmatched junction nucleotides: 9. CDR3 nucleotide sequence: TGCGCCAGCAGCCAAGATCTGCGGACAGGGAGCAGCTACACCTTC. It codes for CASSQDLRTGSSYTF.

For the CDR3, the DNA is TGTGCCAGCAGCTTATGGGGGCAGGGGGACGAGCAGTACTTC. Its protein is CASSLWGQGDEQYF. The rearrangement uses TRBV7-9 and TRBJ2-7; 7 positions agree with TRBD1. The V gene's germline CDR1 is SEHNR and CDR2 FQNEAQ (reference sequence). This CDR3 has 14 amino acids. The J segment lost 5 bases and the V segment lost 2 bases, leaving 6 bases of the junction unmatched.

The chain couples TRBV9 to TRBJ2-2; D remains unclear. CDR3 length: 14 amino acids. CDR1 is SGDLS and CDR2 is YYNGEE in the germline V gene. Trimming pared 1 base from V and 0 bases from J, leaving 4 bases between. The CDR3 region has the DNA TGTGCCAGCAGCGTATCAACGAACACCGGGGAGCTGTTTTTT. It specifies CASSVSTNTGELFF.

In DNA form, the CDR3 reads TGTGCCAGCAGCCTCGCCGGGACCACCCCCGGGGAGCTGTTTTTT. It translates to CASSLAGTTPGELFF. V is TRBV7-3 and J is TRBJ2-2; D might be TRBD1 or TRBD2, each matching 5 bases. Germline loops: CDR1 SGHTA, CDR2 FQGTGA. CDR3 length equals 15 residues. V lost 5 bases and J 6 bases, leaving 16 bases between the germline ends.

The chain employs TRBV2 and TRBJ1-1; D not resolved. CDR3 length: 15 amino acids. The V gene's germline CDR1 is SNHLY and CDR2 FYNNEI. V dropped 9 bases and J dropped 0 bases, with 17 bases sitting between them. The CDR3 spells CASTIPTGMNTEAFF. The CDR3 region has the DNA TGTGCCAGTACAATTCCGACGGGAATGAACACTGAAGCTTTCTTT. Drawing the rest from reference TRBV2 and TRBJ1-1, the complete variable domain is EPEVTQTPSHQVTQMGQEVILRCVPISNHLYFYWYRQILGQKVEFLVSFYNNEISEKSEIFDDQFSVERPDGSNFTLKIRSTKLEDSAMYFCASTIPTGMNTEAFFGQGTRLTVV.

The gene calls are TRBV6-1 and TRBJ2-5; 7 nucleotides match TRBD1. Germline loops: CDR1 MNHNS, CDR2 SASEGT. The CDR3 contains 14 residues. V shed 8 bases, J shed 3 bases, and the junction held 9 bases outside the gene matches. The chain's CDR3 is CASSDDRVEETQYF. In DNA form, the CDR3 reads TGTGCCAGCTCCGACGACAGGGTAGAAGAGACCCAGTACTTC.

V is TRBV6-6 and J is TRBJ1-5, with 11 bases lining up with TRBD1. Germline CDR1 and CDR2: MNHNY and SVGAGI (reference sequence). The CDR3 runs to 16 residues. V trimming: 8 bases; J trimming: 1 base; junction bases outside the gene matches: 7. CDR3 in amino acids: CASRTGGRGSNQPQHF. CDR3 coding DNA: TGTGCCAGCCGGACAGGGGGCAGGGGCAGCAATCAGCCCCAGCATTTT.

This clone was picked up one time. The same CDR3 arises from other DNA sequences in this sample as well. V is TRBV5-1 and J is TRBJ2-1; TRBD2 matches 16 bases. The CDR3 length is 15 residues. The germline V gene has CDR1 SGHRS and CDR2 YFSETQ. Unmatched junction bases numbered 1, after V lost 3 bases and J lost 7 bases. The chain's CDR3 is CASSSGLAGGNEQFF. The DNA for the CDR3 is TGCGCCAGCAGCTCGGGACTAGCGGGAGGGAATGAGCAGTTCTTC.

This chain uses TRBV6-1 with TRBJ2-7, with 13 bases fitting TRBD2. With V trimmed by 6 bases and J by 2 bases, 1 base remained unmatched. CDR1 is MNHNS and CDR2 is SASEGT in the germline V gene. The CDR3 covers 14 residues. In DNA, the CDR3 is TGTGCCAGCAGGGGACTAGCGGGACCCTACGAGCAGTACTTC. Residues: CASRGLAGPYEQYF.

The chain has TRBV11-2 and TRBJ2-7; no clear D gene. The CDR3 spans 15 residues. Germline V lookup: CDR1 SGHAT, CDR2 FQNNGV. Trimming removed 1 base from V and 3 bases from J, with 13 bases in between. Written as DNA, the CDR3 is TGTGCCAGCAGCTTAGTAGGGTTAAAAGGCTACGAGCAGTACTTC. The encoded protein is CASSLVGLKGYEQYF.

Comment on this clone: At one end, the junction sequence differs from germline, possibly due to a read error. The chain links TRBV19 to TRBJ1-5; TRBD1 matches 8 bases. Germline-derived CDR1 and CDR2 are LNHDA and SQIVND (reference sequence). This CDR3 spans 15 amino acids. The CDR3 loop is CASSIQGASNRPQHF. The CDR3 nucleotides read TGTGCCAGTAGTATCCAGGGGGCGAGCAATCGGCCCCAGCATTTT. Complete variable domain (other parts from reference TRBV19 and TRBJ1-5): DGGITQSPKYLFRKEGQNVTLSCEQNLNHDAMYWYRQDPGQGLRLIYYSQIVNDFQKGDIAEGYSVSREKKESFPLTVTSAQKNPTAFYLCASSIQGASNRPQHFGDGTRLSIL.

The chain is built from TRBV10-3 and TRBJ2-2; TRBD1 matches at 8 bases. Losses at the gene ends were 0 bases for V and 4 bases for J; bases not matched to a gene: 13. Germline lookup yields CDR1 ENHRY and CDR2 SYGVKD. The CDR3 has 19 amino acids. The CDR3 DNA follows: TGTGCCATCAGTGAGTCGGCGGGCAGGGGGCGCGTCCCCACCGGGGAGCTGTTTTTT. Protein sequence: CAISESAGRGRVPTGELFF.

This clone has only one observation. The V gene is TRBV7-3, the J gene TRBJ2-3; 7 bases agree with TRBD1. CDR3 length: 15 amino acids. Germline V lookup: CDR1 SGHTA, CDR2 FQGTGA. The V gene end was trimmed by 5 bases and the J gene end by 8 bases; junction bases not matched to a gene: 13. The CDR3: CASSGPGQWAATQYF. The DNA of the CDR3 is TGTGCCAGCAGCGGTCCGGGACAGTGGGCAGCTACGCAGTATTTT.